The clone carrying this T cell receptor beta chain was seen more than once but under ten times. Antigen: not known. This CDR3 is built from 14 residues. With 4 bases clipped from V and 6 bases from J, the junction kept 8 bases outside the gene matches. Looked up from germline, CDR1 is SGHTA and CDR2 is FQGNSA. Use of 60 Vbeta and 13 Jbeta primers characterized the PCR. The data were produced by immunoSEQ multiplex PCR, yet TCRdb's version contains in-frame clones alone and is incomplete. Of about 89,000 clones listed, less than 70% are singletons. This sample was taken from a study of cytomegalovirus exposure and HLA in healthy donors. Study-level results: It was likely that a cluster of highly shared sequence variants was a sequencing artifact. Associated with cytomegalovirus, according to the listing, were 150 to 200 TCR beta chains. Later on, analysis showed that most CMV-associated TCR beta chains appeared to be HLA-restricted. Later work associated roughly 17,000 TCR beta sequences with HLA alleles at 0.05 false discovery rate.

The J gene is TRBJ1-1, the V gene TRBV7-2; 7 nucleotides align to TRBD1. Sequenced input: PBMCs. This TCR was sampled from a human donor in good health. The CDR3 here is CASSSGGSFAEAFF. CDR3 sequence (DNA): TGTGCCAGCAGCTCAGGGGGAAGCTTTGCTGAAGCTTTCTTT.